The 3 T cell receptor beta chains listed next were all sequenced from one sample in a study of T cells in Graves' hyperthyroidism and ophthalmopathy. Template material for amplifying TCR beta CDR3 regions consisted of RNA transcripts. Initially, a first-round RT-PCR of the TCR CDR3 employed the HTBI primer set. MiXCR, applied by TCRdb to the multiplex PCR reads, yields one record per CDR3 protein. The sample holds approximately 350,000 distinct CDR3 sequences, around 15% seen once. Material for sequencing was blood. The source is a woman aged 60-70 years with Graves' ophthalmopathy.

The genes are TRBV19 and TRBJ2-7, with D possibly being TRBD2 (7 bases). Germline CDR1 LNHDA, CDR2 SQIVND (reference sequence). With 3 bases removed from V and 0 bases from J, the gap between germline ends came to 12 bases. The CDR3 has 15 residues. The CDR3 reads CASSMRGRASYEQYF. The CDR3 bases are TGTGCCAGTAGTATGAGGGGGAGGGCCTCCTACGAGCAGTACTTC.

There are many counts of this clonotype. The J gene is TRBJ2-1, the V gene TRBV5-1, with 10 bases that match TRBD1. The germline gives CDR1 SGHRS, CDR2 YFSETQ. The CDR3 is 16 residues long. J lost 5 bases, V lost 0 bases, and 5 bases had no gene match. CDR3 DNA: TGCGCCAGCAGCTTGGCCGGGGGACAGGGGAACAATGAGCAGTTCTTC. Its translation is CASSLAGGQGNNEQFF.

This clonotype appeared a few times. The J gene is TRBJ2-1, the V gene TRBV7-3; 8 nucleotides align to TRBD2. CDR3 length: 18 residues. The germline gives CDR1 SGHTA, CDR2 FQGTGA. Germline trimming cut 5 bases from V and 0 bases from J; bases unmatched to any gene: 12. The CDR3 nucleotides are TGTGCCAGCAGCCTGTTCTCTAGCGGGCTTGGCTCCTACAATGAGCAGTTCTTC. It is translated as CASSLFSSGLGSYNEQFF.